One sample yielded the 21 T cell receptor beta chains listed below, sequenced in a study of blood T cell repertoires in COVID-19. Only in-frame clones appear in the TCRdb table, and some are missing; sequencing was by immunoSEQ multiplex PCR. The table records 150,000 to 180,000 clones, nearly 80% of them present only once. Sequencing was carried out using peripheral blood. The receptors originated from an elderly man with acute or convalescent COVID-19.

V gene TRBV19 combines with J gene TRBJ1-3; D unresolved. The CDR3 consists of 14 residues. Germline CDR1 and CDR2: LNHDA and SQIVND (reference sequence). V was trimmed by 4 bases and J by 4 bases, leaving 11 bases between them. This CDR3 is CASSTLSRGNTIYF. CDR3 DNA: TGTGCCAGTAGTACTCTTTCTAGAGGAAACACCATATATTTT.

This chain connects TRBV11-2 to TRBJ2-7; 10 positions match TRBD1. This CDR3 contains 15 residues. J lost 6 bases, V lost 5 bases, and 10 bases had no gene match. In germline, CDR1 is SGHAT, CDR2 FQNNGV. The CDR3 DNA sequence: TGTGCCAGCAGCCCTCCCGGGACAGGGGTGGGCGAGCAGTACGTC. This gives the protein CASSPPGTGVGEQYV.

The chain carries TRBV19 and TRBJ1-6; no clear D gene. Trimming stripped 8 bases from V and 7 bases from J, with 12 bases between. Germline V gene lookup returns CDR1 LNHDA and CDR2 SQIVND (reference sequence). The CDR3 has 13 amino acids. The CDR3 protein is CASSQRTNSPLHF. For the CDR3, the DNA is TGTGCCAGTTCCCAGCGGACCAATTCACCCCTCCACTTT.

The genes are TRBV3-1 (or the pseudogene TRBV3-2) and TRBJ2-5; D is perhaps TRBD1 (5 bases). The V gene's germline CDR1 is LGHDT and CDR2 YNNKEL (reference sequence). The CDR3 has 15 residues. V dropped 1 base and J dropped 3 bases, with 12 bases sitting between them. CDR3: CASSQGPRAKETQYF. As DNA, the CDR3 is TGTGCCAGCAGCCAAGGCCCCAGGGCAAAAGAGACCCAGTACTTC.

This chain joins TRBV5-1 and TRBJ2-1; D is unresolved. There are 19 residues in the CDR3. Germline assignment: CDR1 SGHRS and CDR2 YFSETQ. V was trimmed by 0 bases and J by 0 bases, leaving 19 bases between them. Written as DNA, the CDR3 is TGCGCCAGCAGCTTGGCCTGGGCCAACCCTCCGGTCTCCTACAATGAGCAGTTCTTC. Encoded protein: CASSLAWANPPVSYNEQFF.

The chain employs TRBV3-1 (or the pseudogene TRBV3-2) and TRBJ2-1; D remains ambiguous. Trimming removed 0 bases at V and 10 bases at J, with 16 bases between. This CDR3 region has 15 residues. CDR1 and CDR2 (germline): LGHDT, YNNKEL (reference sequence). In nucleotides, the CDR3 is TGTGCCAGCAGCCAAGATCTACTCCTTGAGCGAGAGCAGTTCTTC. Translation: CASSQDLLLEREQFF.

This clone was detected a few times. The rearrangement uses TRBV5-5 and TRBJ1-6; no clear D gene. V was trimmed by 0 bases and J by 5 bases, leaving 12 bases between them. Germline-derived CDR1 and CDR2 are SGHKS and YYEKEE (reference sequence). The CDR3 sequence is 16 residues long. CDR3 coding DNA: TGTGCCAGCAGCTTGGGGCGGCCCGAGAATAATTCACCCCTCCACTTT. As protein: CASSLGRPENNSPLHF.

V gene TRBV2 combines with J gene TRBJ2-5, with D possibly TRBD1 on 5 matching bases. The CDR3 consists of 16 residues. The germline V and J ends were trimmed by 4 bases and 2 bases, with 17 bases remaining between them. Germline CDR1 is SNHLY and CDR2 is FYNNEI. CDR3 loop: CASSARRLAGQETQYF. CDR3 in DNA: TGTGCCAGCAGTGCACGTCGTTTGGCAGGGCAAGAGACCCAGTACTTC.

V usage is TRBV5-1 and J usage is TRBJ2-7; the match to TRBD1 covers 9 bases. The CDR3 has 13 amino acids. With 4 bases clipped from V and 5 bases from J, the junction kept 4 bases outside the gene matches. Germline V gives CDR1 SGHRS, CDR2 YFSETQ. The CDR3 DNA reads TGCGCCAGCAGCATGGGACAGGGAGACGAGCAGTACTTC. Its protein product is CASSMGQGDEQYF.

The CDR3 DNA reads as TGTGCCAGCAGCCAAACTAATAATTCACCCCTCCACTTT. Its translation: CASSQTNNSPLHF. The rearrangement links TRBV11-2 to TRBJ1-6; D remains unclear. The germline V gene encodes CDR1 SGHAT and CDR2 FQNNGV. Trimming removed 5 bases from V and 5 bases from J, with 7 bases in between. The CDR3 has 13 amino acids.

This chain links TRBV2 with TRBJ2-7; no firm D call. The CDR3 spans 12 residues. CDR1 and CDR2 from the germline V gene are SNHLY and FYNNEI. The V end was cut by 6 bases, the J end by 0 bases, with 6 bases between. For the CDR3, the DNA is TGTGCCAGCAGCAAGAGCTCCTACGAGCAGTACGTC. Protein: CASSKSSYEQYV.

This rearrangement joins TRBV18 to TRBJ1-1; tentative D call: TRBD1 (5 bases). Trimming removed 3 bases at V and 6 bases at J, with 8 bases between. Germline CDR1 reads KGHSH; CDR2 reads LQKENI. This CDR3 region has 12 residues. The CDR3 here is CASSPSGAEAFF. The CDR3 coding sequence is TGTGCCAGCTCACCTTCGGGGGCTGAAGCTTTCTTT.

This clone was counted a single time. The CDR3 sequence is CATTRDSTYGYTF. In nucleotides, the CDR3 is TGTGCCACGACTCGGGACAGTACCTATGGCTACACCTTC. V and J are TRBV15 and TRBJ1-2, with 7 positions matching TRBD1. There are 13 residues in the CDR3. Germline V lookup: CDR1 LNHNV, CDR2 YYDKDF (reference sequence). Trimming took 9 bases from V and 4 from J; bases not matched to a gene: 8.

The V call is TRBV19, the J call TRBJ1-5; D is ambiguous. Trimming took 5 bases from V and 4 from J, leaving 6 bases between them. The CDR3 contains 12 residues. Per the germline V gene, CDR1 is LNHDA and CDR2 is SQIVND (reference sequence). The CDR3 loop is CASSFRNQPQHF. CDR3 nucleotides: TGTGCCAGTAGTTTCAGAAATCAGCCCCAGCATTTT.

The chain uses TRBV6-1 and TRBJ1-6, with D maybe TRBD1 (5 bases). The germline V gene encodes CDR1 MNHNS and CDR2 SASEGT. Trimming removed 3 bases from V and 9 bases from J, with 15 bases in between. This CDR3 region has 15 residues. The CDR3, as DNA: TGTGCCAGCAGTGATGGGGGGGGATTGGTTTCACCCCTCCACTTT. It translates to CASSDGGGLVSPLHF.

This chain uses TRBV19 with TRBJ2-2; 9 bases agree with TRBD1. The J segment lost 4 bases and the V segment lost 2 bases, leaving 2 bases of the junction unmatched. Looked up from germline, CDR1 is LNHDA and CDR2 is SQIVND (reference sequence). This CDR3 has 15 amino acids. CDR3 nucleotide sequence: TGTGCCAGTAGTATATTACAGGGGGCCACCGGGGAGCTGTTTTTT. It codes for CASSILQGATGELFF.

The V gene is TRBV7-8, the J gene TRBJ2-3; D might be TRBD1 (6 bases). Trimming took off 5 bases at V and 0 bases at J, with 18 bases between the two ends. The CDR3 is made up of 17 amino acids. Germline CDR1 is SGHVS and CDR2 is FQNEAQ. The chain's CDR3 is CASSLRRQELSTDTQYF. For the CDR3, the DNA is TGTGCCAGCAGCCTGCGCCGACAGGAGCTTAGCACAGATACGCAGTATTTT. Full variable domain (rest looked up from reference TRBV7-8 and TRBJ2-3): GAGVSQSPRYKVAKRGQDVALRCDPISGHVSLFWYQQALGQGPEFLTYFQNEAQLDKSGLPSDRFFAERPEGSVSTLKIQRTQQEDSAVYLCASSLRRQELSTDTQYFGPGTRLTVL.

V is TRBV10-1 and J is TRBJ1-1, with D unclear. Trimming shortened V by 2 bases and J by 6 bases, and 10 bases separated the two germline ends. The CDR3 length is 13 residues. Germline CDR1 reads WNHNN; CDR2 reads SYGVQD (reference sequence). Here the CDR3 reads CASSERLRAEAFF. In DNA, the CDR3 is TGCGCCAGCAGTGAGCGGTTGAGGGCTGAAGCTTTCTTT.

V gene TRBV5-5 combines with J gene TRBJ2-5; TRBD1 is a possible D gene (6 bases). This CDR3 has 14 residues. The V and J ends lost 4 bases and 5 bases respectively, with 15 bases between them. The germline V gene has CDR1 SGHKS and CDR2 YYEKEE (reference sequence). The CDR3 sequence is CASSRPGHPETQYF. CDR3 bases: TGTGCCAGCAGCAGACCGGGACATCCCGAGACCCAGTACTTC.

This clone was seen ten or more times. The rearrangement links TRBV5-1 to TRBJ1-1; D remains ambiguous. The CDR3 has 13 residues. The V end lost 4 bases, the J end lost 0 bases, and 7 bases lay between the germline ends. Looked up from germline, CDR1 is SGHRS and CDR2 is YFSETQ. DNA of the CDR3: TGCGCCAGCAGCGTCCAGATGAACACTGAAGCTTTCTTT. Amino acid sequence: CASSVQMNTEAFF.

The chain links TRBV7-9 to TRBJ2-2; D might be TRBD1 (6 bases). Trimming pared 5 bases from V and 6 bases from J, leaving 16 bases between. The CDR3 contains 15 residues. Per the germline V gene, CDR1 is SEHNR and CDR2 is FQNEAQ (reference sequence). CDR3 sequence (DNA): TGTGCCAGCAGCCATGACACAGGGTATGCCGGGGAGCTGTTTTTT. It yields the protein CASSHDTGYAGELFF.